One TCR beta chain is described in this entry. Original handling: How many nucleated cells were present was estimated from reference gene primer amplification. Some clones are missing from TCRdb's copy, which holds only in-frame ones; the method was immunoSEQ multiplex PCR. That table gives V, J and clone size, and the DNA gave D and trimming. The data hold a few hundred thousand clones, with roughly four fifths observed a single time. The sample is drawn from a study of blood T cell repertoires in COVID-19. Study at large: Nucleic acid was either cDNA or gDNA, and it came from T cells, B-cell-depleted T cells, or PBMCs.

Material for sequencing was peripheral blood. This clonotype was obtained from a man younger than 45 who had recovered from COVID-19.

The CDR3 DNA reads as TGTGCCAGCAGCCGGCCGGCCCTAGGGGAACTGTTTTTT. Translated, it gives CASSRPALGELFF. The chain carries TRBV4-2 and TRBJ1-4; D is possibly TRBD1 (5 bases). Germline assignment: CDR1 LGHNA and CDR2 YNFKEQ. This CDR3 is 13 amino acids long. V was clipped by 4 bases and J by 12 bases, with 15 bases between them.